The 27 T cell receptor beta chains below were found in one sample sequenced in a study of graft-versus-host responses after intestinal transplantation. These TCRs are of unknown antigen specificity. TCRdb's table, derived via immunoSEQ multiplex PCR, lists solely in-frame clones and lacks some. The table shows over 90,000 clones, with roughly 91% occurring only once. The sequencing here drew on unstimulated CD4+ T cells sorted from spleen or lymph node cells, taken before transplant. The receptors here all came from a human donor who was the organ donor for an intestinal transplant.

The J gene is TRBJ2-3, the V gene TRBV4-3, with 8 nucleotides matching TRBD1. From germline, CDR1 is LGHNA and CDR2 YSLEER. The CDR3 has 15 residues. V lost 1 base, J lost 3 bases, and 3 bases stayed unmatched. The CDR3 bases are TGCGCCAGCAGCCAAGGGACAGGGAAGACAGATACGCAGTATTTT. Translated: CASSQGTGKTDTQYF.

V and J are TRBV20-1 and TRBJ2-1; tentative D call: TRBD2 (5 bases). Germline V lookup: CDR1 DFQATT, CDR2 SNEGSKA (reference sequence). V was clipped by 6 bases and J by 10 bases, with 13 bases between them. The CDR3 runs 11 residues. The CDR3 region is CSANRGGEQFF. The CDR3 DNA reads as TGCAGTGCAAACCGCGGCGGGGAGCAGTTCTTC.

The rearrangement uses TRBV7-9 and TRBJ1-2; D is unresolved. This CDR3 spans 16 amino acids. Germline-derived CDR1 and CDR2 are SEHNR and FQNEAQ (reference sequence). V was pared by 3 bases and J by 4 bases, with 18 bases between. The chain's CDR3 is CASSLGTTGSFYGYTF. For the CDR3, the DNA is TGTGCCAGCAGCTTGGGCACGACGGGATCATTCTATGGCTACACCTTC.

This clone showed up just once. CDR3 nucleotides: TGTGCCAGTAGCATGATATGGGGGGGAAAGATAGGGGCCAACGTCCTGACTTTC. This codes for CASSMIWGGKIGANVLTF. The rearrangement joins TRBV19 to TRBJ2-6; 7 nucleotides match TRBD2. Looked up from germline, CDR1 is LNHDA and CDR2 is SQIVND (reference sequence). The CDR3 is made up of 18 amino acids. The trim removed 6 bases at V and 4 bases at J, leaving 15 bases unmatched.

The chain combines TRBV18 with TRBJ2-7; possible D gene TRBD1, 6 bases. Trimming took 3 bases from V and 3 from J, leaving 12 bases between them. The CDR3 totals 14 residues. CDR1 and CDR2 (germline): KGHSH, LQKENI. CDR3 bases: TGTGCCAGCTCACCTGGGAAGGGGGACTACGAGCAGTACTTC. It codes for CASSPGKGDYEQYF. Using reference TRBV18 and TRBJ2-7 for the parts outside the CDR3, the full variable domain is NAGVMQNPRHLVRRRGQEARLRCSPMKGHSHVYWYRQLPEEGLKFMVYLQKENIIDESGMPKERFSAEFPKEGPSILRIQQVVRGDSAAYFCASSPGKGDYEQYFGPGTRLTVT.

This clone was seen a handful of times. The rearrangement joins TRBV28 to TRBJ2-7; D is undetermined. The germline gives CDR1 MDHEN, CDR2 SYDVKM. V was pared by 6 bases and J by 0 bases, with 6 bases between. This CDR3 spans 12 amino acids. The CDR3 loop reads CASSVSSYEQYF. The CDR3 coding sequence is TGTGCCAGCAGCGTGAGCTCCTACGAGCAGTACTTC.

V usage is TRBV4-1 and J usage is TRBJ1-4, with 9 bases aligning to TRBD1. The CDR3 is 16 residues long. Trimming cost V 5 bases and J 2 bases; bases outside gene matches: 6. Germline V CDR1 and CDR2: MGHRA, YSYEKL. DNA for the CDR3: TGCGCCAGCAGCGGGGGACAGGGAGCTACTAATGAAAAACTGTTTTTT. Protein product: CASSGGQGATNEKLFF.

The rearrangement uses TRBV2 and TRBJ1-1, with a tentative D call TRBD1 (6 bases). The CDR3 extends over 14 amino acids. CDR1 SNHLY and CDR2 FYNNEI come from the germline V gene. With 0 bases removed from V and 4 bases from J, the gap between germline ends came to 9 bases. In nucleotides, the CDR3 is TGTGCCAGCAGTGAAGCGTTAGGGGGCACTGAAGCTTTCTTT. Translation gives CASSEALGGTEAFF.

This clone was detected only a few times. The chain combines TRBV6-5 with TRBJ2-5, with D perhaps TRBD2 (5 bases). Germline values: CDR1 MNHEY, CDR2 SVGAGI. V lost 2 bases to trimming and J lost 5 bases, with 12 bases between them. The CDR3 extends over 14 amino acids. This CDR3 is CASSYRPGMETQYF. As DNA, the CDR3 is TGTGCCAGCAGTTACCGTCCGGGGATGGAGACCCAGTACTTC.

The gene calls are TRBV5-1 and TRBJ2-7; D is ambiguous. V shed 1 base and J shed 1 base, with 9 bases lying between them. The germline CDR1 and CDR2 sequences are SGHRS and YFSETQ. This CDR3 is 14 amino acids long. The CDR3 loop reads CASSLSWLSYEQYF. CDR3 DNA sequence: TGCGCCAGCAGCTTGAGTTGGCTGTCCTACGAGCAGTACTTC.

The chain recombines TRBV6-1 with TRBJ2-5, with D possibly being TRBD2 (5 bases). Judging by the DNA end, TRBJ2-7 fits better; the J call may be wrong. The CDR3 length is 14 residues. Germline CDR1 reads MNHNS; CDR2 reads SASEGT. The CDR3: CASSENGRVYEQYF. The CDR3 nucleotides are TGTGCCAGCAGTGAAAACGGGCGGGTCTACGAGCAGTACTTC.

V gene TRBV5-1 combines with J gene TRBJ2-6; TRBD2 is a possible D gene (6 bases). Trimming cost V 1 base and J 4 bases, with 12 bases left between them. The germline gives CDR1 SGHRS, CDR2 YFSETQ. This CDR3 spans 16 amino acids. The CDR3 region has the DNA TGCGCCAGCAGCTTGTGGGTCCGGGGGGGGGCCAACGTCCTGACTTTC. Amino acids: CASSLWVRGGANVLTF.

The CDR3 region is CASSLSFTGGNSPLHF. The CDR3 coding sequence is TGTGCCAGCAGTTTATCCTTTACGGGGGGAAATTCACCCCTCCACTTT. The chain uses TRBV27 and TRBJ1-6; possible D gene TRBD1, 5 bases. Germline lookup yields CDR1 MNHEY and CDR2 SMNVEV (reference sequence). CDR3 length: 16 residues. With 0 bases removed from V and 7 bases from J, the gap between germline ends came to 13 bases.

Note on this clone: One end of the junction fails to match germline, which may point to a read error. The chain couples TRBV10-3 to TRBJ1-2; D may be TRBD1 (5 bases). This CDR3 has 13 amino acids. The germline gives CDR1 ENHRY, CDR2 SYGVKD. Here the CDR3 reads CAISKGVGYDYTF. In nucleotides, the CDR3 is TGTGCCATCTCGAAAGGGGTGGGTTATGACTACACCTTC.

This sequence joins TRBV6-5 and TRBJ2-3, with 7 bases identical to TRBD2. CDR1 MNHEY and CDR2 SVGAGI come from the germline V gene. CDR3 length: 14 residues. The V gene end was trimmed by 6 bases and the J gene end by 4 bases; junction bases not matched to a gene: 7. The CDR3 nucleotides are TGTGCCAGCAGGTCGACTAGCCCCGCAGATACGCAGTATTTT. The encoded protein is CASRSTSPADTQYF.

The V gene is TRBV4-3, the J gene TRBJ2-3, with 12 bases aligning to TRBD2. CDR1 and CDR2 from the germline V gene are LGHNA and YSLEER. The CDR3 totals 18 residues. V lost 1 base to trimming and J lost 4 bases; unmatched junction nucleotides: 9. The CDR3: CASSQGDYPSGGADTQYF. DNA for the CDR3: TGCGCCAGCAGCCAAGGGGACTACCCTAGCGGGGGGGCAGATACGCAGTATTTT.

This clone was observed a few times. The rearrangement joins TRBV7-2 to TRBJ1-1; the D gene is possibly TRBD1 (6 bases). Trimming cost V 2 bases and J 10 bases, with 8 bases left between them. The CDR3 totals 11 residues. Germline assignment: CDR1 SGHTA and CDR2 FQGNSA. The CDR3 bases are TGTGCCAGCAGCTTACAGGGGAGAGCTTTCTTT. This codes for CASSLQGRAFF.

The V call is TRBV20-1, the J call TRBJ1-1; the D gene is possibly TRBD1 (5 bases). V was cut by 3 bases and J by 11 bases, with 7 bases left in between. Germline CDR1 reads DFQATT; CDR2 reads SNEGSKA (reference sequence). CDR3 length: 9 amino acids. The CDR3 coding sequence is TGCAGTGCTAGCGGGGGGGCTTTCTTT. Translating it yields CSASGGAFF.

This sequence joins TRBV15 and TRBJ2-5, with 10 positions matching TRBD2. CDR3 size: 16 residues. Per germline, CDR1 LNHNV and CDR2 YYDKDF (reference sequence). With V trimmed by 3 bases and J by 5 bases, 9 bases remained unmatched. CDR3 nucleotide sequence: TGTGCCACCAGCAGGGAAGGACTAGCGGCGAAGGAGACCCAGTACTTC. It translates to CATSREGLAAKETQYF.

The V and J genes are TRBV11-3 and TRBJ2-7; maybe TRBD1 (5 bases). Trimming took off 0 bases at V and 1 base at J, with 7 bases between the two ends. CDR1 and CDR2 from the germline V gene are SGHNT and YENEEA. The CDR3 covers 14 residues. CDR3 DNA sequence: TGTGCCAGCAGCTTAGAGCCAGGGTCCTACGAGCAGTACTTC. This translates into CASSLEPGSYEQYF. The full variable domain, in which reference TRBV11-3 and TRBJ2-7 provide the parts outside the CDR3, is EAGVVQSPRYKIIEKKQPVAFWCNPISGHNTLYWYLQNLGQGPELLIRYENEEAVDDSQLPKDRFSAERLKGVDSTLKIQPAELGDSAVYLCASSLEPGSYEQYFGPGTRLTVT.

This clone was recorded once. The chain links TRBV5-1 to TRBJ2-5; 8 bases are a match to TRBD2. The ends lost 0 bases at V and 5 bases at J; junction bases unmatched: 3. The germline CDR1 and CDR2 sequences are SGHRS and YFSETQ. This CDR3 region has 14 residues. CDR3 bases: TGCGCCAGCAGCTTGGCGGGGGGGCCGGAGACCCAGTACTTC. Protein: CASSLAGGPETQYF.

J is TRBJ1-3 and V is TRBV4-1; D call uncertain. Germline CDR1 and CDR2: MGHRA and YSYEKL. V shed 1 base and J shed 0 bases, with 4 bases lying between them. The CDR3 runs 14 residues. The CDR3 coding sequence is TGCGCCAGCAGCCAAGCGTCCTCTGGAAACACCATATATTTT. It codes for CASSQASSGNTIYF.

The V call is TRBV4-2, the J call TRBJ2-2; D unresolved. The V end lost 4 bases, the J end lost 0 bases, and 21 bases lay between the germline ends. Germline lookup yields CDR1 LGHNA and CDR2 YNFKEQ. This CDR3 comprises 19 residues. As DNA, the CDR3 is TGTGCCAGCAGCCCCAAGCTAGGAGTCGGCAATACGAACACCGGGGAGCTGTTTTTT. This codes for CASSPKLGVGNTNTGELFF.

CDR3 coding DNA: TGCGCCAGCAGCTTGACGACGGGAGCTTCCTACGAGCAGTACTTC. This translates into CASSLTTGASYEQYF. The chain links TRBV5-1 to TRBJ2-7, with a tentative D call TRBD2 (6 bases). This CDR3 region has 15 residues. V lost 1 base to trimming and J lost 1 base, with 12 bases between them. In germline, CDR1 is SGHRS, CDR2 YFSETQ.

The chain is built from TRBV6-5 and TRBJ1-1, with unresolved D. CDR1 MNHEY and CDR2 SVGAGI come from the germline V gene. V shed 8 bases and J shed 0 bases, with 16 bases lying between them. This CDR3 spans 15 amino acids. CDR3 sequence: CASYRPTLMNTEAFF. DNA of the CDR3: TGTGCCAGCTACCGCCCCACTCTCATGAACACTGAAGCTTTCTTT.

This chain connects TRBV5-4 to TRBJ1-1, with 7 positions matching TRBD1. The V gene's germline CDR1 is SGHNT and CDR2 YYREEE (reference sequence). The J segment lost 3 bases and the V segment lost 2 bases, leaving 7 bases of the junction unmatched. The length of the CDR3 is 15 residues. The CDR3 DNA sequence: TGTGCCAGCAGCTTAGACAGGGTGGGGGACACTGAAGCTTTCTTT. As protein: CASSLDRVGDTEAFF.

This clone has only one observation. V and J are TRBV7-2 and TRBJ2-4, with 14 nucleotides matching TRBD2. Losses at the gene ends were 5 bases for V and 0 bases for J; bases not matched to a gene: 6. The length of the CDR3 is 18 residues. Germline CDR1 is SGHTA and CDR2 is FQGNSA. The CDR3 loop is CASSPRTSGGLAKNIQYF. CDR3 DNA sequence: TGTGCCAGCAGCCCTAGGACTAGCGGGGGGTTAGCCAAAAACATTCAGTACTTC.